The 11 T cell receptor beta chains presented below share a single source sample, sequenced in a study of blood T cell repertoires in COVID-19. The repertoire was sequenced with immunoSEQ multiplex PCR; TCRdb's copy has only in-frame clones and lacks some. The data contain a few hundred thousand clones, under 90% of them singletons. The sequencing input was PBMCs or T cells enriched from blood (not recorded which). The receptor set was obtained from a woman aged 45-65 years who had been exposed to COVID-19.

The rearrangement joins TRBV3-1 (or the pseudogene TRBV3-2) to TRBJ1-3; no reliable D call. Trimming shortened V by 1 base and J by 3 bases, and 7 bases separated the two germline ends. The CDR3 length is 14 residues. Germline V CDR1 and CDR2: LGHDT, YNNKEL (reference sequence). The CDR3 region is CASSQAGYGNTIYF. CDR3 nucleotide sequence: TGTGCCAGCAGCCAAGCAGGATATGGAAACACCATATATTTT.

The chain couples TRBV5-1 to TRBJ1-2; 9 nucleotides match TRBD1. After removal of 4 bases from V and 4 bases from J, the junction contained 5 bases not matched to a gene. Germline V CDR1 and CDR2: SGHRS, YFSETQ. This CDR3 has 14 amino acids. Here the CDR3 DNA reads TGCGCCAGCAGCCAACAGGGGGCCAGCTATGGCTACACCTTC. It is translated as CASSQQGASYGYTF.

This chain connects TRBV5-1 to TRBJ2-5; 8 bases map to TRBD1. V lost 3 bases to trimming and J lost 4 bases; unmatched junction nucleotides: 5. Germline V CDR1 and CDR2: SGHRS, YFSETQ. This CDR3 region has 14 residues. DNA of the CDR3: TGCGCCAGCAGCTCAGACAGGGGTGGAGAGACCCAGTACTTC. Its translation is CASSSDRGGETQYF.

This chain links TRBV4-1 with TRBJ2-5; D gene ambiguous. Trimming shortened V by 0 bases and J by 2 bases, and 16 bases separated the two germline ends. Germline values: CDR1 MGHRA, CDR2 YSYEKL. The CDR3 is 17 residues long. For the CDR3, the DNA is TGCGCCAGCAGCCAAGACGGAGTGATGTCCACTCAAGAGACCCAGTACTTC. Residues: CASSQDGVMSTQETQYF.

For the CDR3, the DNA is TGTGCCAGCAGCTTAGACAGCTCTGGAAACACCATATATTTT. Translating gives CASSLDSSGNTIYF. This chain joins TRBV7-9 and TRBJ1-3; no definite D call. Germline V gene sequence: CDR1 SEHNR, CDR2 FQNEAQ (reference sequence). The CDR3 consists of 14 residues. V was clipped by 1 base and J by 0 bases, with 4 bases between them.

The genes are TRBV10-3 and TRBJ2-4, with 7 bases matching TRBD1. Unmatched junction bases numbered 7, after V lost 11 bases and J lost 0 bases. CDR3 length: 14 residues. Germline CDR1 and CDR2: ENHRY and SYGVKD. CDR3 sequence reads: CASGDSGAKNIQYF. The DNA of the CDR3 is TGTGCCTCCGGGGACAGTGGAGCCAAAAACATTCAGTACTTC.

For this clone: Other DNA sequences in this sample translate to the same CDR3. V and J are TRBV3-1 (or the pseudogene TRBV3-2) and TRBJ1-1, with D maybe TRBD1 (5 bases). This CDR3 spans 14 amino acids. In germline, CDR1 is LGHDT, CDR2 YNNKEL (reference sequence). V was pared by 1 base and J by 1 base, with 7 bases between. Here the CDR3 reads CASSQVGQNTEAFF. The CDR3 region has the DNA TGTGCCAGCAGCCAAGTTGGACAGAACACTGAAGCTTTCTTT.

This chain joins TRBV5-1 and TRBJ2-5, with 10 bases aligning to TRBD2. The CDR3 has 16 amino acids. Trimming cost V 4 bases and J 5 bases; bases outside gene matches: 11. Germline-derived CDR1 and CDR2 are SGHRS and YFSETQ. As DNA, the CDR3 is TGCGCCAGCAGCGGGGGATCTAGCGGGGGATCTGAGACCCAGTACTTC. Protein product: CASSGGSSGGSETQYF. Drawing the rest from reference TRBV5-1 and TRBJ2-5, the complete variable domain is KAGVTQTPRYLIKTRGQQVTLSCSPISGHRSVSWYQQTPGQGLQFLFEYFSETQRNKGNFPGRFSGRQFSNSRSEMNVSTLELGDSALYLCASSGGSSGGSETQYFGPGTRLLVL.

This clone was seen a single time. The chain recombines TRBV7-2 with TRBJ1-2, with TRBD1 matching over 7 bases. Germline-derived CDR1 and CDR2 are SGHTA and FQGNSA. J was trimmed by 3 bases and V by 3 bases; bases with no gene match: 4. The CDR3 is 14 residues long. The CDR3 DNA reads as TGTGCCAGCAGCTTCGGGACAGCGGACTATGGCTACACCTTC. Translated, it gives CASSFGTADYGYTF. The full variable domain, with the rest looked up from reference TRBV7-2 and TRBJ1-2, is GAGVSQSPSNKVTEKGKDVELRCDPISGHTALYWYRQSLGQGLEFLIYFQGNSAPDKSGLPSDRFSAERTGGSVSTLTIQRTQQEDSAVYLCASSFGTADYGYTFGSGTRLTVV.

This chain connects TRBV29-1 to TRBJ2-3; D is unresolved. The CDR3 loop spans 12 amino acids. Per germline, CDR1 SQVTM and CDR2 ANQGSEA. The germline V and J ends were trimmed by 7 bases and 7 bases, with 15 bases remaining between them. The CDR3 DNA is TGCAGCGGCGACATAGGTACGAATACGCAGTATTTT. As protein: CSGDIGTNTQYF.

This chain joins TRBV7-2 and TRBJ1-6, with 7 positions matching TRBD1. Germline values: CDR1 SGHTA, CDR2 FQGNSA. Trimming at V came to 3 bases and at J to 6 bases, leaving 5 bases not matched to a gene. The CDR3 runs 15 residues. The CDR3 here is CASSFQTGPNSPLHF. CDR3 coding DNA: TGTGCCAGCAGCTTCCAGACAGGGCCTAATTCACCCCTCCACTTT.